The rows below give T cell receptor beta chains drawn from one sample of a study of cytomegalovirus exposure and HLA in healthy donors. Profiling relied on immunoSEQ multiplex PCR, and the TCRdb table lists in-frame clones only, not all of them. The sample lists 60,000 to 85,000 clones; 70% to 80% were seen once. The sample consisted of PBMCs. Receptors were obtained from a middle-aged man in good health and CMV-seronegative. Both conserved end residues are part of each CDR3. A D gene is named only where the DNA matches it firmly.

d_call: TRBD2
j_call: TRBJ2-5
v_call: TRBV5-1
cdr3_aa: CASSSSGGPKETQYF

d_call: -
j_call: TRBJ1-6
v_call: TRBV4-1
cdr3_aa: CASSLWSYNSPLHF

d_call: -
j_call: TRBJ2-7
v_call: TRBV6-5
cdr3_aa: CATTGIPRHEQYF

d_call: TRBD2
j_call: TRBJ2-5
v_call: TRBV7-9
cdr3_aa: CASGRGGQVLATQYF

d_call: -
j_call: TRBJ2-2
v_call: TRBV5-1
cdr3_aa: CASSLGHSNTGELFF

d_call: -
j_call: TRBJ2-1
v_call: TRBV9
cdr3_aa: CASSVDRASYNEQFF

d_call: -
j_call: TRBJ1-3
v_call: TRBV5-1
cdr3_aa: CASTGGLSGNTIYF

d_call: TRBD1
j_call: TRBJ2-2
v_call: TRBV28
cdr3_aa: CASIQNRGTGELFF

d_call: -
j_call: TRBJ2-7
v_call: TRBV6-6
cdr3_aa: CASRETGSPREQYF

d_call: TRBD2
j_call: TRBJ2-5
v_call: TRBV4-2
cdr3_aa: CASSQGGLAGGLQGAQYF

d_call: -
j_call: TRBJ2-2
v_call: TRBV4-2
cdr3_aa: CASSLRLVNTGELFF

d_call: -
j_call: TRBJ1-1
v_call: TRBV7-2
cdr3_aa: CASSSDTEAFF

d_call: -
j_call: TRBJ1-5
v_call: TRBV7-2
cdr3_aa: CASSFSGSNQPQHF

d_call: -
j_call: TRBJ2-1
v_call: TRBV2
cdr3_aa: CASSFTALVSGFF

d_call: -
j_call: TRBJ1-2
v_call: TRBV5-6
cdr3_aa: CASSYENNYGYTF

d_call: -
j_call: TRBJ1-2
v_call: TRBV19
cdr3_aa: CASQYSSNYGYTF

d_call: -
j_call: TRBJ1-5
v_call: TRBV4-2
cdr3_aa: CASSLNTDQPQHF

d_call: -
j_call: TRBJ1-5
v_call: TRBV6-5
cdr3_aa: CASNPSTGSNQPQHF

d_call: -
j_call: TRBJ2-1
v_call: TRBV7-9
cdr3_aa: CATGSYNEQFF

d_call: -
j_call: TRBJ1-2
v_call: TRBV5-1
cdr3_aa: CASSLSQGYGYTF

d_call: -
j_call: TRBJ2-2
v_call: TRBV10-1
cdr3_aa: CASTDTSAGELFF

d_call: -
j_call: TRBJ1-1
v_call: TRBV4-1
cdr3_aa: CASSQQGGEAFF

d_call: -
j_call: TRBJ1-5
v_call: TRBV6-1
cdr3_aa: CASSNGGVRPQHF

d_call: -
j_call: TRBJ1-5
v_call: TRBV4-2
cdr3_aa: CASSQDRGQPQHF

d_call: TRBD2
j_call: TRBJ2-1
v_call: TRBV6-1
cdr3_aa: CASSETSGAYNEQFF

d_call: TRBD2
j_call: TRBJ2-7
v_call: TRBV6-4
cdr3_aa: CASSRDSGGYEQYF

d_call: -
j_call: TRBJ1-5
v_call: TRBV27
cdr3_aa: CASSLNGGGGLGQPQHF

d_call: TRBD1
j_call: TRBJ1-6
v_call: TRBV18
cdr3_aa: CASGRGSENSYNSPLHF

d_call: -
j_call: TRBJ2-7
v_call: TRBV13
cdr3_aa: CASSWGEPYEQYF

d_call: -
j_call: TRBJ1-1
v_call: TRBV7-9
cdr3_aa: CASSRGVNTEAFF

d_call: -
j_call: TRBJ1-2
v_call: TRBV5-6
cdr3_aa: CASSLLPPGDYGYTF

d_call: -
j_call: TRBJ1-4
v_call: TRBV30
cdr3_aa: CAWTKGLTRNEKLFF

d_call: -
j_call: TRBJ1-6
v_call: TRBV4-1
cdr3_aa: CASSQDRYNSPLHF

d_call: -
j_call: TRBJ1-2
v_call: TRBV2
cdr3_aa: CASTYREGYGYTF

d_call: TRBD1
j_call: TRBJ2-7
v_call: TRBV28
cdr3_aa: CASSSAGGYQQYF

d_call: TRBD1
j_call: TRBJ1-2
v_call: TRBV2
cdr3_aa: CASRRPGQDYGYTF

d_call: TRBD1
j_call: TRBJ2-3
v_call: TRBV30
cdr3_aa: CAFRDRGTDTQYF

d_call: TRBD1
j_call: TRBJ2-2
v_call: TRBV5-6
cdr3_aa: CASSPWGQGYTGELFF

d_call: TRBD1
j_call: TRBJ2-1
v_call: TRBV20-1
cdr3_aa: CSAGRDSEFF

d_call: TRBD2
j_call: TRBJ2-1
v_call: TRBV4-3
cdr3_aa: CASSQDRTSGDNEQFF

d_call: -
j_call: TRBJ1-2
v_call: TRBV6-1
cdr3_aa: CASSGASGPGGYTF